The rows below give T cell receptor beta chains drawn from one sample of a study of blood T cells in healthy people across ages. One entry per CDR3 protein, called by TCRdb with MiXCR from the 5' RACE reads. The table shows about 770,000 distinct CDR3 sequences, with approximately 44% occurring only once. The source material was blood. Receptors originate from a man in his sixties in good health. Both conserved end residues are part of each CDR3. The D gene is left open where the match is weak. The size of a clone is reported for some rows only, either as once, few or many, or as a class for expanded clones.

d_call | j_call | clone_size | v_call | cdr3_nt | cdr3_aa
. | TRBJ2-4 | . | TRBV2 | TGTGCCAGCAGTGATTCATGGTTGGGGCGTATCTATGAGCAGTACTTC | CASSDSWLGRIYEQYF
. | TRBJ2-5 | few | TRBV27 | TGTGCCAGCAGTTTAGGTACAGGGTCCTTTGGGACCCAGTACTTC | CASSLGTGSFGTQYF
TRBD1 | TRBJ2-3 | few | TRBV5-1 | TGCGCCAGCAGCACGGGACAGGGTTCCACAGATACGCAGTATTTT | CASSTGQGSTDTQYF
. | TRBJ2-7 | . | TRBV11-2 | TGTGCCAGCAGCTTTTCAAGCGCCTACAAGCAGTACTTC | CASSFSSAYKQYF
. | TRBJ1-5 | many | TRBV10-3 | TGTGCCATCAGTGATTGGGATCAGCCCCAGCATTTT | CAISDWDQPQHF
. | TRBJ1-1 | once | TRBV27 | TGTGCCAGCAGTTTATACTCGCAGGGAATCACTGAAGCTTTCTTT | CASSLYSQGITEAFF
. | TRBJ1-1 | . | TRBV19 | TGTGCCAGTAGTATTGCGTTGGGTCAATCTGGAGCTTTCTTT | CASSIALGQSGAFF
TRBD1 | TRBJ2-3 | . | TRBV20-1 | TGCAGTGCTATGACAGGGGGCAACACAGATACGCAGTATTTT | CSAMTGGNTDTQYF
. | TRBJ1-1 | few | TRBV7-2 | TGTGCCAGCAGCCCTAGGGGCGGACAGCGGAACACTGAAGCTTTCTTT | CASSPRGGQRNTEAFF
. | TRBJ2-1 | many | TRBV12-3/TRBV12-4 | TGTGCCAGCAGTTTAAACCGCTGGGGTGAGCAGTTCTTC | CASSLNRWGEQFF
. | TRBJ2-3 | . | TRBV24-1 | TGTGCCACCAGTGATTTCGCAGATACGCAGTATTTT | CATSDFADTQYF
. | TRBJ2-3 | . | TRBV5-6 | TGTGCCAGCATGCACGAGGGAGATACGCAGTATTTT | CASMHEGDTQYF
TRBD1 | TRBJ1-5 | . | TRBV6-2/TRBV6-3 | TGTGCCAGCAGGCAGGGGGCTCAGCCCCAGCATTTT | CASRQGAQPQHF
TRBD1 | TRBJ2-3 | . | TRBV7-9 | TGTGCCAGCAGAGGCGGGACAGGGGTTTTTTGGGATACGCAGTATTTT | CASRGGTGVFWDTQYF
TRBD2 | TRBJ2-1 | few | TRBV5-6 | TGTGCCAGCAGCCGGGGTGGGGGGGACAATGAGCAGTTCTTC | CASSRGGGDNEQFF
. | TRBJ1-5 | . | TRBV21-1 | TGTGCCAGCAAGGGCGAAGGCAGGTCTCATCAGCCCCAGCATTTT | CASKGEGRSHQPQHF
. | TRBJ2-2 | . | TRBV9 | TGTGCCAGCAGCGTAGCGTTTGCGACAGGCGGGACCGGGGAGCTGTTTTTT | CASSVAFATGGTGELFF
. | TRBJ2-7 | . | TRBV20-1 | TGCAGTGCTGGAGAAGAGGGCGGCTTCTCCTACGAGCAGTACTTC | CSAGEEGGFSYEQYF
. | TRBJ2-1 | . | TRBV5-1 | TGCGCCAGCAGCTTGGCGGGTGGGGTGAACAATGAGCAGTTCTTC | CASSLAGGVNNEQFF
. | TRBJ2-7 | . | TRBV9 | TGTGCCAGCAGCGTAGACGCCAGCCACCTCTACGAGCAGTACTTC | CASSVDASHLYEQYF
. | TRBJ2-1 | . | TRBV4-3 | TGCGCCAGCAGCCATTACAGGTTATCGTCCTACAATGAGCAGTTCTTC | CASSHYRLSSYNEQFF
. | TRBJ2-5 | few | TRBV7-2 | TGTGCCAGCAGCCAATATTACCAAGAGACCCAGTACTTC | CASSQYYQETQYF
. | TRBJ2-5 | many | TRBV4-3 | TGCGCCAGCAGCCAAGGAAGTGGGGAGACCCAGTACTTC | CASSQGSGETQYF
. | TRBJ2-2 | few | TRBV29-1 | TGCAGCGTTGTGATAGGGACGAACACCGGGGAGCTGTTTTTT | CSVVIGTNTGELFF
. | TRBJ2-7 | many | TRBV15 | TGTGCCACCAGTCCGAACAGGGTGAGCTCCTACGAGCAGTACTTC | CATSPNRVSSYEQYF
. | TRBJ1-3 | . | TRBV7-2 | TGTGCCAGCAGCTTTCAGACAGGAAACACCATATATTTT | CASSFQTGNTIYF
. | TRBJ2-7 | . | TRBV20-1 | TGCAGTGCTCTCAGTGGGGTAACCTACGAGCAGTACTTC | CSALSGVTYEQYF
. | TRBJ2-3 | few | TRBV21-1 | TGTGCCAGCAGCAGACCTAGAAAAACTAGCACAGATACGCAGTATTTT | CASSRPRKTSTDTQYF
. | TRBJ2-7 | many | TRBV7-3 | TGTGCCAGCAGCTTAAATAGACAGGCCTACGAGCAGTACTTC | CASSLNRQAYEQYF
TRBD2 | TRBJ2-1 | . | TRBV7-2 | TGTGCCAGCAGTCCTGGGACTAGCGGGGTTACCTACAATGAGCAGTTCTTC | CASSPGTSGVTYNEQFF
. | TRBJ2-4 | few | TRBV2 | TGTGCCAGCAGTGAAGAGGGCTCTCAAAACATTCAGTACTTC | CASSEEGSQNIQYF
. | TRBJ2-1 | few | TRBV20-1 | TGCAGTGCCATAGGGGTGAATGAGCAGTTCTTC | CSAIGVNEQFF
. | TRBJ1-1 | few | TRBV29-1 | TGCAGCGTTGAACAGGGGCGTTATTCTGAAGCTTTCTTT | CSVEQGRYSEAFF
. | TRBJ2-6 | few | TRBV5-1 | TGCGCCAGCAGCCTGGACATCAACTCTGGGGCCAACGTCCTGACTTTC | CASSLDINSGANVLTF
TRBD1 | TRBJ2-5 | many | TRBV10-3 | TGTGCCATCAGTGCCGACCCCAAGGGACAGCACGAGACCCAGTACTTC | CAISADPKGQHETQYF
TRBD2 | TRBJ2-5 | . | TRBV12-3/TRBV12-4 | TGTGCCAGCAGTGTGGGACTAGAAGAGACCCAGTACTTC | CASSVGLEETQYF
. | TRBJ2-5 | . | TRBV30 | TGTGCCTGGAGTGCGGTGAAGGGACAGTACTTC | CAWSAVKGQYF
. | TRBJ2-3 | . | TRBV12-5 | TGTGCTAGTGGTTTGGGGTGTGTACCTAGCACAGATACGCAGTATTTT | CASGLGCVPSTDTQYF
TRBD2 | TRBJ2-5 | few | TRBV28 | TGTGCCAGCAGTTCCCCCCTCAGCGGGGGACAAGAGACCCAGTACTTC | CASSSPLSGGQETQYF
. | TRBJ1-4 | . | TRBV7-9 | TGTGCCAGCAGCTTAGCAGGGGAAGATAATGAAAAACTGTTTTTT | CASSLAGEDNEKLFF
. | TRBJ1-2 | . | TRBV6-1 | TGTGCCAGCAACCGGGTCGGCAATGGCTACACCTTC | CASNRVGNGYTF
TRBD2 | TRBJ2-1 | few | TRBV7-9 | TGTGCCAGCAGCCAGAGCGGGGACCCACTCAATGAGCAGTTCTTC | CASSQSGDPLNEQFF
. | TRBJ2-1 | . | TRBV11-2 | TGTGCCAGCAGGCCCGAGGGCAATGAGCAGTTCTTC | CASRPEGNEQFF
. | TRBJ2-7 | few | TRBV6-5 | TGTGCCAGCAGTTACGGATGGCAGAAAGCCTACGAGCAGTACTTC | CASSYGWQKAYEQYF
. | TRBJ2-5 | . | TRBV5-1 | TGCGCCAGCAGCTTGGCCCCGACTATCGAGACCCAGTACTTC | CASSLAPTIETQYF
TRBD2 | TRBJ2-1 | . | TRBV12-5 | TGTGCTAGTGGTTTGGCTACTAGCGGGGGTCCCTCCTACAATGAGCAGTTCTTC | CASGLATSGGPSYNEQFF
TRBD1 | TRBJ2-7 | once | TRBV20-1 | TGCAGTGCTAATAATTTGACAGGGGGCTACGAGCAGTACTTC | CSANNLTGGYEQYF
TRBD1 | TRBJ2-7 | . | TRBV11-3 | TGTGCCAGCAGCTTTAGGACAGGGGTTGTCTACAATGAGCAGTACTTC | CASSFRTGVVYNEQYF
. | TRBJ2-5 | . | TRBV29-1 | TGCAGCGTTGAACGCGACAGTCAAGAGACCCAGTACTTC | CSVERDSQETQYF
. | TRBJ2-5 | . | TRBV7-8 | TGTGCCAGCACCTTAGGTAGCCTAGGGTCCGTGGAGACCCAGTACTTC | CASTLGSLGSVETQYF
TRBD2 | TRBJ2-1 | . | TRBV27 | TGTGCCAGCAGTTCGCTAGCGGGGCTGAGGGAGTTCTTC | CASSSLAGLREFF
TRBD1 | TRBJ1-1 | . | TRBV12-3/TRBV12-4 | TGTGCCAGCAGTTCCTGGACAGGCGGCCCTGAAGCTTTCTTT | CASSSWTGGPEAFF
TRBD2 | TRBJ2-5 | . | TRBV2 | TGTGCCAGCAGTGAGGAAGCGGGGGGATCCTCGGGGACCCAGTACTTC | CASSEEAGGSSGTQYF
. | TRBJ2-1 | few | TRBV6-2/TRBV6-3 | TGTGCCAGCAGTTACTCTGGGGGTCCTGTCTCCTACAATGAGCAGTTCTTC | CASSYSGGPVSYNEQFF
. | TRBJ2-7 | . | TRBV6-2/TRBV6-3 | TGTGCCAGCAGTTACGCTTGGACTAACTCCTACGAGCAGTACTTC | CASSYAWTNSYEQYF
. | TRBJ1-5 | . | TRBV12-3/TRBV12-4 | TGTGCCAGCGCGGACGGTAGCAATCAGCCCCAGCATTTT | CASADGSNQPQHF
. | TRBJ2-5 | few | TRBV7-9 | TGTGCCAGCAGCTCCGACTACGACGACGTGAGGACCCAGTACTTC | CASSSDYDDVRTQYF